These 10 T cell receptor beta chains were sequenced from one sample in a study of shared T cell receptors in the human thymus. Sequencing used immunoSEQ multiplex PCR; TCRdb keeps in-frame clones, though not all of them. The sample consists of hundreds of thousands of clones, over 75% of them appearing once. The same sample was also studied in work on human thymus T cells.

Sequences were obtained from thymocytes. The receptors originated from a boy under two years old with a congenital heart defect.

This clone was seen a few times. The chain links TRBV27 to TRBJ2-7, with 8 nucleotides matching TRBD1. CDR1 MNHEY and CDR2 SMNVEV come from the germline V gene (reference sequence). The J segment lost 7 bases and the V segment lost 5 bases, leaving 25 bases of the junction unmatched. The CDR3 contains 19 residues. The CDR3 loop reads CASSTTGVVIPTIPLEQYF. CDR3 in DNA: TGTGCCAGCAGTACGACAGGGGTAGTTATCCCTACGATACCCCTGGAGCAGTACTTC.

V is TRBV10-3 and J is TRBJ2-5; 12 bases are shared with TRBD2. There are 16 residues in the CDR3. Trimming took 10 bases from V and 4 from J; bases not matched to a gene: 13. CDR1 ENHRY and CDR2 SYGVKD come from the germline V gene. CDR3 protein: CATGVTSGRRGETQYF. Here the CDR3 DNA reads TGTGCCACCGGGGTTACTAGCGGGAGGCGCGGAGAGACCCAGTACTTC.

The chain uses TRBV4-1 and TRBJ1-1; a possible D gene is TRBD1 (6 bases). CDR1 is MGHRA, CDR2 YSYEKL, per germline. The CDR3 loop spans 14 amino acids. The germline V and J ends were trimmed by 4 bases and 3 bases, with 12 bases remaining between them. Here the CDR3 reads CASSPGAGHTEAFF. The DNA of the CDR3 is TGCGCCAGCAGCCCAGGGGCAGGCCACACTGAAGCTTTCTTT.

The chain carries TRBV28 and TRBJ2-7; TRBD2 aligns across 10 bases. Germline CDR1 MDHEN, CDR2 SYDVKM. The CDR3 totals 16 residues. Trimming removed 3 bases from V and 5 bases from J; junction bases left unmatched: 10. As DNA, the CDR3 is TGTGCCAGCAGTTTTCCCCTAGCGGGAGATTACGACGAGCAGTACTTC. It codes for CASSFPLAGDYDEQYF.

V and J are TRBV29-1 and TRBJ1-2; a possible D gene is TRBD1 (6 bases). Germline loops: CDR1 SQVTM, CDR2 ANQGSEA. V was trimmed by 2 bases and J by 0 bases, leaving 10 bases between them. This CDR3 spans 14 amino acids. Here the CDR3 reads CSVERQASNYGYTF. CDR3 DNA sequence: TGCAGCGTTGAAAGACAGGCGTCTAACTATGGCTACACCTTC.

This rearrangement joins TRBV5-6 to TRBJ1-5, with TRBD1 matching over 7 bases. Trimming at V came to 4 bases and at J to 3 bases, leaving 10 bases not matched to a gene. This CDR3 region has 16 residues. Germline V gene lookup returns CDR1 SGHDT and CDR2 YYEEEE. In DNA, the CDR3 is TGTGCCAGCAGCAACGTATCGGACAGGTTCAATCAGCCCCAGCATTTT. Protein: CASSNVSDRFNQPQHF.

CDR3 sequence: CASSQNTLSGGFSYEQYF. CDR3 in DNA: TGTGCCAGCAGCCAGAACACCCTAAGCGGGGGGTTCTCCTACGAGCAGTACTTC. The chain carries TRBV4-2 and TRBJ2-7; TRBD2 matches 9 bases. The V and J ends lost 3 bases and 0 bases, in that order; junction bases with no gene match: 12. Germline V gene lookup returns CDR1 LGHNA and CDR2 YNFKEQ. CDR3 length: 18 amino acids.

The V call is TRBV15, the J call TRBJ1-5; D unclear. Germline CDR1 is LNHNV and CDR2 is YYDKDF (reference sequence). V was shortened by 0 bases and J by 3 bases, with 15 bases between the two germline ends. The CDR3 has 17 residues. CDR3 DNA: TGTGCCACCAGCAGAGATACAGACCACTTTCCCAATCAGCCCCAGCATTTT. Translated, it gives CATSRDTDHFPNQPQHF.

The chain recombines TRBV28 with TRBJ2-7; 10 bases are shared with TRBD2. CDR3 length: 18 residues. V was pared by 9 bases and J by 7 bases, with 24 bases of the junction left unmatched. The V gene's germline CDR1 is MDHEN and CDR2 SYDVKM. CDR3 residues: CASHGGGSLLAGVGEQYF. The CDR3 bases are TGTGCCAGTCACGGTGGGGGCTCCCTCCTAGCGGGAGTGGGAGAGCAGTACTTC.

The chain links TRBV7-6 to TRBJ2-3; TRBD2 matches 8 bases. V shed 4 bases, J shed 1 base, and the junction held 7 bases outside the gene matches. The CDR3 extends over 16 amino acids. The germline gives CDR1 SGHVS, CDR2 FNYEAQ. CDR3 loop: CASSSHIAGCTDTQYF. The CDR3 DNA reads as TGTGCCAGCAGCTCGCACATAGCGGGATGCACAGATACGCAGTATTTT. The full variable domain, rest sourced from reference TRBV7-6 and TRBJ2-3, is GAGVSQSPRYKVTKRGQDVALRCDPISGHVSLYWYRQALGQGPEFLTYFNYEAQQDKSGLPNDRFSAERPEGSISTLTIQRTEQRDSAMYRCASSSHIAGCTDTQYFGPGTRLTVL.